The clone carrying this T cell receptor beta chain was counted a few times. Its target is unknown. General study points: Larger-cohort validation covered only one TCR beta V-J rearrangement. Tumor memory CD4+ T cell TCR gene usage clustered with blood and lymph node memory CD4+ cells and lymph node naive CD4+ cells. Tumor Treg TCRs overlapped most with tumor naive CD4+ cells.

Cells sorted as Tregs were CD4+, CD25+ and CD127-/low. The CDR3 sequence is 13 residues long. Trimming removed 7 bases at V and 4 bases at J, with 13 bases between. Germline V gives CDR1 SGHNT, CDR2 YYREEE (reference sequence). Full-length variable regions came from constant-region reverse primers plus semi-nested Nested Universal Primer A PCR. TCRdb processed the 5' RACE reads anew with MiXCR; each CDR3 protein has one entry. The sample holds tens of thousands of distinct CDR3 sequences, less than 25% seen once. This clonotype was obtained from a female donor with breast cancer. The V and J genes are TRBV5-4 and TRBJ2-3; D is perhaps TRBD2 (6 bases). Sequencing was carried out using Tregs sorted from blood. The CDR3 loop reads CASGLGEADTQYF. The DNA for the CDR3 is TGTGCCAGCGGACTTGGGGAGGCAGATACGCAGTATTTT.